This passage covers 19 T cell receptor beta chains from one sample sequenced in a study of T cell changes during pregnancy in multiple sclerosis. Generated by immunoSEQ multiplex PCR, the TCRdb table keeps only in-frame clones and is missing some. This table holds approximately 130,000 clones, roughly 97% found once. This material consisted of peripheral blood, taken after pregnancy. The receptor set was obtained from a female donor with multiple sclerosis, enrolled in a pregnancy study.

The chain recombines TRBV6-5 with TRBJ1-2, with TRBD1 identical over 10 bases. There are 11 residues in the CDR3. CDR1 MNHEY and CDR2 SVGAGI come from the germline V gene. With V trimmed by 7 bases and J by 8 bases, 1 base remained unmatched. The CDR3 region has the DNA TGTGCCAGCATGGGACAGGGGGGCTACACCTTC. This gives the protein CASMGQGGYTF.

V is TRBV7-3 and J is TRBJ2-2, with 10 bases matching TRBD2. Per germline, CDR1 SGHTA and CDR2 FQGTGA. This CDR3 region has 18 residues. J gave up 3 bases and V 5 bases, and 12 bases lay outside the gene matches. This CDR3 reads CASSPLNLAGVDTGELFF. DNA of the CDR3: TGTGCCAGCAGCCCTCTAAATCTAGCGGGAGTAGACACCGGGGAGCTGTTTTTT.

This chain joins TRBV7-3 and TRBJ2-1; 10 bases are shared with TRBD1. Germline loops: CDR1 SGHTA, CDR2 FQGTGA. The CDR3 has 15 residues. V was pared by 1 base and J by 7 bases, with 4 bases of the junction left unmatched. This CDR3 reads CASSLRDRGTNEQFF. The DNA of the CDR3 is TGTGCCAGCAGCTTAAGGGACAGGGGTACAAATGAGCAGTTCTTC.

The chain employs TRBV7-8 and TRBJ2-3, with TRBD2 as a possible D gene (6 bases). Between the trimmed V and J ends, which lost 3 bases and 0 bases, there was a span of 10 bases. Germline V gene sequence: CDR1 SGHVS, CDR2 FQNEAQ. This CDR3 contains 15 residues. Here the CDR3 reads CASSFSGDSTDTQYF. CDR3 DNA: TGTGCCAGCAGCTTCTCGGGAGACAGCACAGATACGCAGTATTTT.

V and J are TRBV29-1 and TRBJ2-2; 7 positions match TRBD2. The germline CDR1 and CDR2 sequences are SQVTM and ANQGSEA. This CDR3 comprises 14 residues. Trimming took 3 bases from V and 4 from J; bases not matched to a gene: 5. The CDR3, as DNA: TGCAGCGTTGACCCAACGGGAGGCACCGGGGAGCTGTTTTTT. The encoded protein is CSVDPTGGTGELFF.

V and J are TRBV9 and TRBJ2-5; 13 bases are shared with TRBD2. After removal of 0 bases from V and 4 bases from J, the junction contained 9 bases not matched to a gene. The CDR3 totals 18 residues. Germline V gene sequence: CDR1 SGDLS, CDR2 YYNGEE. CDR3 DNA: TGTGCCAGCAGCGTAGGGGGGACTAGCGGGAAGCGAGGAGAGACCCAGTACTTC. This gives the protein CASSVGGTSGKRGETQYF.

This sequence joins TRBV7-2 and TRBJ2-7; 11 nucleotides agree with TRBD2. The CDR3 totals 15 residues. Germline V CDR1 and CDR2: SGHTA, FQGNSA. V was clipped by 5 bases and J by 3 bases; unmatched bases: 6. The CDR3 bases are TGTGCCAGCAGCCCGACGGGGACTAGCGGCTACGAGCAGTACTTC. Its translation is CASSPTGTSGYEQYF.

This clone was seen a single time. The chain employs TRBV28 and TRBJ1-4, with D maybe TRBD1 (6 bases). V was cut by 2 bases and J by 0 bases, with 7 bases left in between. This CDR3 has 15 amino acids. Germline lookup yields CDR1 MDHEN and CDR2 SYDVKM. CDR3 DNA sequence: TGTGCCAGCAGTTTAAAGGGGGCAACTAATGAAAAACTGTTTTTT. This encodes CASSLKGATNEKLFF.

The DNA for the CDR3 is TGTGCCAGCAGCTTACAGGGGCGTGCTGGAAACACCATATATTTT. This codes for CASSLQGRAGNTIYF. This chain connects TRBV5-6 to TRBJ1-3; 7 bases match TRBD1. This CDR3 spans 15 amino acids. The germline CDR1 and CDR2 sequences are SGHDT and YYEEEE. V was clipped by 2 bases and J by 2 bases; unmatched bases: 4.

This chain uses TRBV7-2 with TRBJ2-1; 7 bases map to TRBD2. Germline loops: CDR1 SGHTA, CDR2 FQGNSA. This CDR3 comprises 13 residues. J gave up 11 bases and V 5 bases, and 9 bases lay outside the gene matches. The CDR3 bases are TGTGCCAGCAGCCTTACTAGCGTCATTAAGCAGTTCTTC. The encoded protein is CASSLTSVIKQFF.

This chain links TRBV15 with TRBJ1-5, with 8 bases that match TRBD1. CDR1 is LNHNV and CDR2 is YYDKDF in the germline V gene (reference sequence). Germline trimming cut 3 bases from V and 2 bases from J; bases unmatched to any gene: 9. The CDR3 totals 17 residues. The CDR3 spells CATSRLSRGQGNQPQHF. The CDR3 DNA reads as TGTGCCACCAGCAGGCTATCCAGGGGGCAAGGCAATCAGCCCCAGCATTTT.

The gene calls are TRBV5-1 and TRBJ2-1, with 7 bases fitting TRBD1. The CDR3 extends over 14 amino acids. Trimming took 5 bases from V and 2 from J; bases not matched to a gene: 4. Germline values: CDR1 SGHRS, CDR2 YFSETQ. The CDR3 DNA sequence: TGCGCCAGCAGACCGGGACAGACCTACAATGAGCAGTTCTTC. This codes for CASRPGQTYNEQFF. Based on the CDR3 plus reference TRBV5-1 and TRBJ2-1, the full variable domain is KAGVTQTPRYLIKTRGQQVTLSCSPISGHRSVSWYQQTPGQGLQFLFEYFSETQRNKGNFPGRFSGRQFSNSRSEMNVSTLELGDSALYLCASRPGQTYNEQFFGPGTRLTVL.

The chain uses TRBV7-2 and TRBJ2-7; perhaps TRBD1 as D (6 bases). Germline CDR1 SGHTA, CDR2 FQGNSA. This CDR3 has 13 amino acids. The V gene lost 1 base and the J gene lost 6 bases, with 10 bases spanning the gap. The CDR3 DNA is TGTGCCAGCAGCTTAGAGGCAGGGGTCGAGCAGTACTTC. Translating gives CASSLEAGVEQYF.

The V gene is TRBV4-1, the J gene TRBJ2-3; possibly TRBD1 for D (6 bases). V was cut by 4 bases and J by 5 bases, with 10 bases left in between. Looked up from germline, CDR1 is MGHRA and CDR2 is YSYEKL. CDR3 length: 13 amino acids. The CDR3 here is CASSRLQGDTQYF. Here the CDR3 DNA reads TGCGCCAGCAGCCGCCTACAGGGAGATACGCAGTATTTT.

The chain has TRBV9 and TRBJ1-5, with D perhaps matching TRBD1 (5 bases). Trimming removed 6 bases from V and 7 bases from J, with 14 bases in between. Germline-derived CDR1 and CDR2 are SGDLS and YYNGEE. The CDR3 spans 13 residues. The CDR3 nucleotides are TGTGCCAGCATGGGAGGGGAGACGCAGCCCCAGCATTTT. It is translated as CASMGGETQPQHF.

The V gene is TRBV28, the J gene TRBJ1-3; D gene unclear. The CDR3 extends over 12 amino acids. With 5 bases removed from V and 3 bases from J, the gap between germline ends came to 5 bases. Germline loops: CDR1 MDHEN, CDR2 SYDVKM. The CDR3 DNA reads TGTGCCAGCAGTCCCTTTGGAAACACCATATATTTT. As protein: CASSPFGNTIYF.

This sequence joins TRBV6-5 and TRBJ2-3; 9 nucleotides match TRBD2. The CDR3 totals 16 residues. Trimming took 2 bases from V and 5 from J; bases not matched to a gene: 8. Germline CDR1 is MNHEY and CDR2 is SVGAGI. The CDR3 is CASSYGSKLAGDTQYF. CDR3 bases: TGTGCCAGCAGTTACGGTTCTAAACTAGCGGGAGATACGCAGTATTTT.

The chain carries TRBV28 and TRBJ2-2; 8 bases align to TRBD2. Germline CDR1 is MDHEN and CDR2 is SYDVKM. The V and J ends lost 1 base and 5 bases, in that order; junction bases with no gene match: 12. The CDR3 length is 18 residues. Written as DNA, the CDR3 is TGTGCCAGCAGTTTATCACTGCCGGGACTAGTTTGGACCGGGGAGCTGTTTTTT. This gives the protein CASSLSLPGLVWTGELFF.

The chain uses TRBV14 and TRBJ2-1; D gene unclear. There are 12 residues in the CDR3. Trimming pared 1 base from V and 8 bases from J, leaving 6 bases between. Per the germline V gene, CDR1 is SGHDN and CDR2 is FVKESK. The CDR3 reads CASSQGGDEQFF. DNA for the CDR3: TGTGCCAGCAGCCAAGGCGGAGATGAGCAGTTCTTC.